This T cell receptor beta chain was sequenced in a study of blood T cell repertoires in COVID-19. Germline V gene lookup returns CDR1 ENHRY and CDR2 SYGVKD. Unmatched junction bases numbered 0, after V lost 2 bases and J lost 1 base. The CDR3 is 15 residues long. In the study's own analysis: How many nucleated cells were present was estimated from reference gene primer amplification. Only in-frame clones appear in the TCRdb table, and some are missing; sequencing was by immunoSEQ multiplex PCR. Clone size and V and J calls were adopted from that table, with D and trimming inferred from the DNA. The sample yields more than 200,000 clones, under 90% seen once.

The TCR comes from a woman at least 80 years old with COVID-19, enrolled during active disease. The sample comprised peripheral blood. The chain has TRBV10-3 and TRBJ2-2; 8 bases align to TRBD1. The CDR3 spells CAISETGGNTGELFF. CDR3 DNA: TGTGCCATCAGTGAGACAGGGGGGAACACCGGGGAGCTGTTTTTT.